The text below deals with one TCR beta chain. The specificity of this receptor is unknown. Base quality data are lacking; no much larger clone is found one base away. The data stem from a study of blood T cell repertoires in COVID-19 (dated by TCRdb to 2020 to 2021). At the level of the whole study: Samples from collaborators originated in the United States, Italy and Spain and spanned both the acute and convalescent phases of COVID-19. The prospective study material was composed of cDNA or gDNA derived from T cells, B-cell-depleted T cells, or PBMCs. A freely available public database, intended as a resource for researchers studying the immune response to SARS-CoV-2, is where the repertoires were released. Where HLA class I and class II types were available, the types were taken from metadata supplied by the sample provider, not from assay-based typing. The dataset comprised deeply sampled blood TCRbeta repertoires from subjects exposed to, actively infected with, or recovered from COVID-19. The sample metadata nearly always contained a de-identified subject ID, COVID-19 status, age in years and sex. The samples were drawn from the first 160 participants of the ongoing ImmuneRACE study and from under 1,500 subjects provided by 6 global collaborators. What the work shows at the level of the full study, not this receptor alone: The quantity of clinical and demographic metadata differed by source and by participant and was supplied without curation.

Enrolling through a virtual design, the prospective study's participants ranged in age from roughly 18 to 90 years and lived across 24 United States geographic areas. To assign participants to cohorts, the prospective study relied on clinical history that participants themselves reported in a screening survey and a study questionnaire. Exposed participants had been in contact with someone with a PCR-confirmed or clinician-diagnosed COVID-19 case within 2 weeks of study entry. In the prospective study, whole blood, serum and a nasopharyngeal or oropharyngeal swab were collected from each participant by mobile phlebotomists. Prospective study participants could optionally give additional blood draws and questionnaires over an approximately two-month period. Before DNA extraction, blood samples from the prospective study were shipped at room temperature or frozen. V sheds 5 bases and J sheds 1 base, leaving 21 bases between their ends. CDR1 and CDR2 are read off the germline V gene (reference sequence) as LNHDA and SQIVND. The CDR3 runs 18 residues from the cysteine to the phenylalanine. Only the CDR3 part of the read is kept: 54 bases, read in frame from the first base.

TCRbeta CDR3 regions were amplified from genomic DNA using the immunoSEQ Assay, a bias-controlled multiplex PCR. Per the source publication's procedure: Nucleated cell counts per sample were estimated from amplification of reference gene primers within the assay. To quantify the absolute abundance of each unique TCRbeta CDR3 rearrangement, sequence reads were collapsed and filtered. For each sample, productive Simpson clonality was calculated as the square root of Simpson's diversity index across productive rearrangements. Held by TCRdb, this immuneACCESS table contains in-frame sequences only and omits some clones. Under half of the omission traces to an unresolved V gene where checked; the cause of the rest is unknown. That table furnishes V, J and clone size, whereas the DNA furnished D and trimming. The sample table holds hundreds of thousands of clones, of which roughly 89% were seen once. The biggest ten clones account for about 15% of the sample.

Material: PBMCs or T cells enriched from blood (not recorded which). The TCR comes from a man aged 25 to 45 who had been exposed to COVID-19. The sequence joins TRBV19 to TRBJ1-5; the D region possibly corresponds to TRBD1 (6 bases align). In nucleotide form, the sequence is TGTGCCAGTAGTCCATTGAGGCAGGGGTATCTCAGCAATCAGCCCCAGCATTTT. Its protein product is CASSPLRQGYLSNQPQHF.